This TCR beta chain was sequenced in a study of T cells in Graves' hyperthyroidism and ophthalmopathy. Study-wide points: Among thyroid clonotypes expanded above 0.001, most also appeared in blood.

This clonotype was seen at least ten times. The antigen is unknown. From RNA transcripts, TCR beta CDR3 regions were amplified. The HTBI primer set drove a first-round RT-PCR of the TCR CDR3. TCRdb recomputed calls from the multiplex PCR reads with MiXCR, one row per CDR3 protein. The data show 460,000 or so distinct CDR3 sequences, 14% seen once. The CDR3 is made up of 14 amino acids. In germline, CDR1 is SGHAT, CDR2 FQNNGV. Trimming cost V 5 bases and J 2 bases, with 10 bases left between them. The sequence was obtained from a young woman with Graves' hyperthyroidism. The chain employs TRBV11-2 and TRBJ2-1; D is ambiguous. The sequencing sample was made of blood. CDR3 sequence: CASSPSGPYNEQFF. CDR3 sequence (DNA): TGTGCCAGCAGCCCTTCGGGCCCCTACAATGAGCAGTTCTTC. The complete variable domain, with remaining parts taken from reference TRBV11-2 and TRBJ2-1, reads EAGVAQSPRYKIIEKRQSVAFWCNPISGHATLYWYQQILGQGPKLLIQFQNNGVVDDSQLPKDRFSAERLKGVDSTLKIQPAKLEDSAVYLCASSPSGPYNEQFFGPGTRLTVL.